A selection of T cell receptor beta chains follows, all from one sample in a study of technical replicates of blood from several donors. Clones were read by immunoSEQ multiplex PCR, and TCRdb kept only the in-frame ones, dropping some. The sample has tens of thousands of clones, roughly four fifths seen once. Sequencing was carried out using PBMCs. These TCRs come from a human donor in good health. Some clones in this sample may be carry-over from other donors' samples. Both conserved end residues are trimmed from each CDR3. D genes are given only for firm matches.

D gene: .
V gene: TRBV7-2
J gene: TRBJ1-3
CDR3 protein: ASSLVGAIGNTIY

D gene: .
V gene: TRBV5-4
J gene: TRBJ1-1
CDR3 protein: ASQMQGNTEAF

D gene: TRBD1
V gene: TRBV7-9
J gene: TRBJ2-7
CDR3 protein: ASKHGTGNSYEQY

D gene: .
V gene: TRBV5-8
J gene: TRBJ1-2
CDR3 protein: ASSLWQGNGYT

D gene: TRBD1
V gene: TRBV5-1
J gene: TRBJ1-2
CDR3 protein: ASSLTADRGSGYT

D gene: TRBD2
V gene: TRBV5-1
J gene: TRBJ2-3
CDR3 protein: ASSRGRAGGILDTQY

D gene: .
V gene: TRBV19
J gene: TRBJ1-3
CDR3 protein: ASSIVGLRPGNTIY

D gene: .
V gene: TRBV2
J gene: TRBJ2-3
CDR3 protein: ASAGFSGDTQY

D gene: .
V gene: TRBV6-5
J gene: TRBJ2-1
CDR3 protein: ASSKTGSAYNEQF

D gene: TRBD1
V gene: TRBV6-6
J gene: TRBJ1-6
CDR3 protein: ASSYPRTGQHSPLH

D gene: TRBD1
V gene: TRBV7-9
J gene: TRBJ1-2
CDR3 protein: ASSSDRGLNT

D gene: TRBD1
V gene: TRBV2
J gene: TRBJ2-1
CDR3 protein: TTGRISYNEQF

D gene: .
V gene: TRBV9
J gene: TRBJ2-7
CDR3 protein: ASSSQPQGSYEQY

D gene: TRBD2
V gene: TRBV19
J gene: TRBJ2-7
CDR3 protein: ASSIKLAGVYEQY

D gene: .
V gene: TRBV29-1
J gene: TRBJ2-3
CDR3 protein: SLISGDTQY

D gene: .
V gene: TRBV4-1
J gene: TRBJ1-2
CDR3 protein: ASSQTQGFNYGYT

D gene: .
V gene: TRBV10-1
J gene: TRBJ1-4
CDR3 protein: ASSESRDNEKLF

D gene: .
V gene: TRBV7-8
J gene: TRBJ2-1
CDR3 protein: ASSLAVLNEQF

D gene: .
V gene: TRBV28
J gene: TRBJ2-1
CDR3 protein: ASSLTQAQF

D gene: .
V gene: TRBV7-9
J gene: TRBJ1-4
CDR3 protein: ASSYGGPTNEKLF

D gene: TRBD2
V gene: TRBV29-1
J gene: TRBJ2-7
CDR3 protein: SVEGRGGHVEQY

D gene: .
V gene: TRBV30
J gene: TRBJ2-7
CDR3 protein: AWSGSYEQY